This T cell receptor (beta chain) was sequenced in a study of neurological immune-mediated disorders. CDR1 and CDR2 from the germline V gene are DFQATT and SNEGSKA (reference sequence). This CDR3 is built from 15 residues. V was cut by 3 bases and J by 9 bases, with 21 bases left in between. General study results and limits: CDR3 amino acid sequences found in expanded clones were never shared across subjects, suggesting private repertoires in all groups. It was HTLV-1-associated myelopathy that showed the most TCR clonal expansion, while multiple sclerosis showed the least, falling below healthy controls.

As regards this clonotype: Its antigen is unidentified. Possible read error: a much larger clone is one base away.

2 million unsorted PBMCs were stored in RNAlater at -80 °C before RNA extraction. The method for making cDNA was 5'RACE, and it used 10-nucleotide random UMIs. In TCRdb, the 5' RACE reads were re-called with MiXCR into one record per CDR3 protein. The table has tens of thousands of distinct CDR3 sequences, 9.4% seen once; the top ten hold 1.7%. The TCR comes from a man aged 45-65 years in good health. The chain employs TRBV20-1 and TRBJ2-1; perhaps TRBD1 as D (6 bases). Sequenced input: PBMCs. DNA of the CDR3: TGCAGTGCTAGCGAAAGTTCGGGACATGGGACTGAGCAGTTCTTC. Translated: CSASESSGHGTEQFF.